These 9 T cell receptor beta chains share one sample of origin, sequenced in a study of T cell repertoires in cytomegalovirus infection (dated by TCRdb to the late 2010s). These receptors' antigens are unknown. For sequencing, an Illumina HiSeq 1500 was employed. TCRdb itself trimmed the public reads at Q25 with fastp, ran MiXCR and retained productive beta chains. Each entry is one CDR3 protein sequence, shown with its most common DNA and genes. The sample records 300,000 to 400,000 distinct CDR3 sequences, almost 30% of which are singletons. The ten most abundant clones make up approximately 20% of the sample. The treatment or condition label corresponds to: in vitro stimulation with specific CMV peptide epitopes to enrich CMV-specific T cells. The sequenced sample was cultured PBMCs, obtained from culture after CMV antigen stimulation. Receptors were obtained from a human donor in good health (CMV status not recorded). Some clones in this sample may be carry-over from other donors' samples.

J is TRBJ1-1 and V is TRBV2, with D unclear. With 7 bases removed from V and 3 bases from J, the gap between germline ends came to 15 bases. CDR1 and CDR2 (germline): SNHLY, FYNNEI. CDR3 size: 14 residues. Here the CDR3 DNA reads TGTGCCAGCAAAGCCGTGGGTCGGGACACTGAAGCTTTCTTT. Translation gives CASKAVGRDTEAFF. Complete variable domain (other parts from reference TRBV2 and TRBJ1-1): EPEVTQTPSHQVTQMGQEVILRCVPISNHLYFYWYRQILGQKVEFLVSFYNNEISEKSEIFDDQFSVERPDGSNFTLKIRSTKLEDSAMYFCASKAVGRDTEAFFGQGTRLTVV.

Note on this clonotype: A much larger clone differs by one base, so this may be a read error. In DNA, the CDR3 is TGTGCCAGCTTACCGGAGGGAAACACTGAAGCTTTCTTT. Protein sequence: CASLPEGNTEAFF. The V call is TRBV18, the J call TRBJ1-1; D not certain. The germline V gene encodes CDR1 KGHSH and CDR2 LQKENI. The ends were cut back, 7 bases at V and 2 bases at J, with 11 bases in the middle. The CDR3 contains 13 residues. Using reference TRBV18 and TRBJ1-1 for the parts outside the CDR3, the full variable domain is NAGVMQNPRHLVRRRGQEARLRCSPMKGHSHVYWYRQLPEEGLKFMVYLQKENIIDESGMPKERFSAEFPKEGPSILRIQQVVRGDSAAYFCASLPEGNTEAFFGQGTRLTVV.

To note about this clonotype: One base away lies a much larger clone, so this may be a sequencing read error. The CDR3 loop is CASSPGDSNYGYTF. The CDR3 bases are TGTGCCAGCTCACCTGGGGACAGTAACTATGGCTACACCTTC. This chain joins TRBV18 and TRBJ1-2, with 7 nucleotides matching TRBD1. Germline CDR1 KGHSH, CDR2 LQKENI. The CDR3 length is 14 residues. The junction had 2 bases not matched to a gene; V was cut back by 3 bases and J by 1 base.

The chain employs TRBV20-1 and TRBJ1-4, with TRBD1 matching 7 bases. The V and J ends lost 6 bases and 4 bases, in that order; junction bases with no gene match: 11. The CDR3 has 15 residues. CDR1 and CDR2 (germline): DFQATT, SNEGSKA (reference sequence). For the CDR3, the DNA is TGCAGTGCCTCTCCCGGACAGGAATTTAATGAAAAACTGTTTTTT. Protein: CSASPGQEFNEKLFF.

This clonotype was counted many times. V is TRBV12-3 or TRBV12-4 and J is TRBJ1-1, with TRBD1 as a possible D gene (6 bases). V shed 3 bases and J shed 5 bases, with 13 bases lying between them. The CDR3 runs to 14 residues. The CDR3 bases are TGTGCCAGCAGTTTCTGGCGAAGGGGGACTGAAGCTTTCTTT. Its protein product is CASSFWRRGTEAFF.

This clonotype was picked up a small number of times. The rearrangement joins TRBV19 to TRBJ1-1; no clear D. V lost 3 bases and J lost 1, with 6 bases in between. Germline CDR1 reads LNHDA; CDR2 reads SQIVND (reference sequence). CDR3 size: 13 residues. The CDR3 spells CASSISQNTEAFF. CDR3 coding DNA: TGTGCCAGTAGTATTTCCCAGAACACTGAAGCTTTCTTT. The variable domain in full, completed from reference TRBV19 and TRBJ1-1, reads DGGITQSPKYLFRKEGQNVTLSCEQNLNHDAMYWYRQDPGQGLRLIYYSQIVNDFQKGDIAEGYSVSREKKESFPLTVTSAQKNPTAFYLCASSISQNTEAFFGQGTRLTVV.

In this sample, this clonotype turned up a few times. The chain has TRBV20-1 and TRBJ2-4; tentatively, D is TRBD2 (5 bases). CDR3 length equals 14 residues. Germline values: CDR1 DFQATT, CDR2 SNEGSKA (reference sequence). The V and J ends lost 6 bases and 0 bases respectively, with 12 bases between them. CDR3 residues: CSAAGRIAKNIQYF. As DNA, the CDR3 is TGCAGTGCCGCGGGCAGGATAGCCAAAAACATTCAGTACTTC.

The chain carries TRBV28 and TRBJ2-1, with TRBD1 identical over 12 bases. Germline values: CDR1 MDHEN, CDR2 SYDVKM. The J segment lost 1 base and the V segment lost 3 bases, leaving 13 bases of the junction unmatched. This CDR3 comprises 20 residues. The chain's CDR3 is CASSFSGTGGARSSYNEQFF. The CDR3 DNA reads TGTGCCAGCAGTTTCTCCGGGACAGGGGGCGCGAGGAGTTCCTACAATGAGCAGTTCTTC.

This clonotype was picked up many times. The genes are TRBV7-2 and TRBJ1-6; D not certain. V shed 1 base and J shed 8 bases, with 6 bases lying between them. The CDR3 extends over 13 amino acids. Germline CDR1 is SGHTA and CDR2 is FQGNSA. CDR3 coding DNA: TGTGCCAGCAGCTTAGAAAGGGATTCACCCCTCCACTTT. Translation: CASSLERDSPLHF.